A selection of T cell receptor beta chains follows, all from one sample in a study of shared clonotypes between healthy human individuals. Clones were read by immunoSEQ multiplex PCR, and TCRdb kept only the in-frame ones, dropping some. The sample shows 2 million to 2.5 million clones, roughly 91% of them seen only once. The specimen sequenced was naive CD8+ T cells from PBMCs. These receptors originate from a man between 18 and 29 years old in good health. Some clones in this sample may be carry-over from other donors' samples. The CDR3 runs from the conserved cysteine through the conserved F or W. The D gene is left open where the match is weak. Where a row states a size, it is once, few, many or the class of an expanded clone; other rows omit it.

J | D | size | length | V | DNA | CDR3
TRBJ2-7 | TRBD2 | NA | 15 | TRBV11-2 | TGTGCCAGCAGCTTAGATCCCCTAGCGGCCTACGAGCAGTACTTC | CASSLDPLAAYEQYF
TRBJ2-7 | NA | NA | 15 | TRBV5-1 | TGTCGGTTGACCAGGGCGGACCGGGACTCCTACGAGCAGTACTTC | CRLTRADRDSYEQYF
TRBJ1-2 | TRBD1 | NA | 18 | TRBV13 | TGTGCCAGCAGCTTAGGGAGGGGTACCGGGACAGGGGATGATGGCTACACCTTC | CASSLGRGTGTGDDGYTF
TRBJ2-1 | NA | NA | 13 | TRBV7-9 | TGTGCCAGCAGCAAGACCTTAAGTAATGAGCAGTTCTTC | CASSKTLSNEQFF
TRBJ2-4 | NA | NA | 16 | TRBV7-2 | TGTGCCAGCAGCGAGAGGCGGTTGGTGACCGGGGACATTCAGTACTTC | CASSERRLVTGDIQYF
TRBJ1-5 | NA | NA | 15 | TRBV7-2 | TGTGCCAGCAGCTTAGGGACAGATAGCAATCAGCCCCAGCATTTT | CASSLGTDSNQPQHF
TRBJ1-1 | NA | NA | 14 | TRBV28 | TGTGCCAGCAGTTGGGAGGGTGGGAACACTGAAGCTTTCTTT | CASSWEGGNTEAFF
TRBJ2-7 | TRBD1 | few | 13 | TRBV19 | TGTGCCAGTAGAGACAGGGGTCTCAACGAGCAGTACTTC | CASRDRGLNEQYF
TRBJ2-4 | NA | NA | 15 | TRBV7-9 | TGTGCCAGCAGCTTAGCGATGGCTGTGGAAAACATTCAGTACTTC | CASSLAMAVENIQYF
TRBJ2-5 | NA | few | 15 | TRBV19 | TGTGCCAGTAGTATAAGCAGGGGTGTACAAGAGACCCAGTACTTC | CASSISRGVQETQYF
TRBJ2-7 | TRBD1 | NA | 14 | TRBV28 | TGTGCCAGCAGCCGGACAGGGTCGGCCTACGAGCAGTACTTC | CASSRTGSAYEQYF
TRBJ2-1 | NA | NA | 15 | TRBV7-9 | TGTGCCAGTCAGCAGCTTAGGACGTCACGGGGAAAGCAGTTCTTC | CASQQLRTSRGKQFF
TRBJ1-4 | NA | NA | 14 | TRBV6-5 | TGTGCCAGCAGTCCACCAGGGGACTTGGGTAAACTGTTTTTT | CASSPPGDLGKLFF
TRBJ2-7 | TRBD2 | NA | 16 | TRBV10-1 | TGCGCCAGCAGTGCAAGGACTAGCGGGCCGTCGGGCGAGCAGTACTTC | CASSARTSGPSGEQYF
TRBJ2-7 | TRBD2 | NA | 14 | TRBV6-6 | TGTGCCAGCAGTTACGGGGAGGGCGCCTACGAGCAGTACTTC | CASSYGEGAYEQYF
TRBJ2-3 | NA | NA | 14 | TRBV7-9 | TGTGCCAGCAGCTTAGCAGGGTGGCCAGATACGCAGTATTTT | CASSLAGWPDTQYF
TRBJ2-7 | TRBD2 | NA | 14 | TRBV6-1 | TGTGCCAGCCATCCTACTAGCGGGAGTGGGGAGCAGTACTTC | CASHPTSGSGEQYF
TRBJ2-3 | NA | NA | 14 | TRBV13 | TGTGCCAGCAGCGCCGCCACCGCTACAGATACGCAGTATTTT | CASSAATATDTQYF
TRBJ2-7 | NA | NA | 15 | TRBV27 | TGTGCCAGCAGCCTCCGGGACCCCCACATCTACGAGCAGTACTTC | CASSLRDPHIYEQYF
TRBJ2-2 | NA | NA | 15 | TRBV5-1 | TGCGCCAGCAGCTTGGGGGACACTGACACCGGGGAGCTGTTTTTT | CASSLGDTDTGELFF
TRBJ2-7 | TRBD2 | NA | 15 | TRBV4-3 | TGCGCCAGCAGCCAAGATCGCGGGAGACCGAACGAGCAGTACTTC | CASSQDRGRPNEQYF
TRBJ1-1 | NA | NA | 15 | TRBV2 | TGTGCCAGCAGTGAAGCTGTAGTTCGCCAGGACGAAGCTTTCTTT | CASSEAVVRQDEAFF
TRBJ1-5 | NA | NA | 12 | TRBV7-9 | TGTGCCAGCACACAGGGCAATCAGCCCCAGCATTTT | CASTQGNQPQHF
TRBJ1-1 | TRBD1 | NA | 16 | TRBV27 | TGTGCCAGCAGTATATTACCGGGACAGGGGAACACTGAAGCTTTCTTT | CASSILPGQGNTEAFF
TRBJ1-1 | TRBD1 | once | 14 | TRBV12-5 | TGTGCTAGTGGTTTGCAAGGGGGCTACACTGAAGCTTTCTTT | CASGLQGGYTEAFF
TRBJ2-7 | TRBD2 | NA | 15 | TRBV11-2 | TGTGCCAGCAGCACGACTAGCGCCCCATCCTACGAGCAGTACTTC | CASSTTSAPSYEQYF